The source of this T cell receptor (beta chain) is a study of cytomegalovirus exposure and HLA in healthy donors. CDR3 length: 15 amino acids. Germline CDR1 is MDHEN and CDR2 is SYDVKM. V lost 6 bases, J lost 5 bases, and 12 bases stayed unmatched. On this clone: Its target is unknown.

Study results and caveats: Cytomegalovirus association was listed for around 170 TCR beta chains.

PCR primers comprised 60 Vbeta and 13 Jbeta primers. Assay used: immunoSEQ multiplex PCR; TCRdb lists only in-frame clones, some missing. The sample consists of 100,000 to 150,000 clones, around 74% of them appearing once. The chain carries TRBV28 and TRBJ2-7; 8 bases agree with TRBD1. The source of this sequence is a male donor in good health and CMV-seronegative. The specimen was PBMCs. The DNA of the CDR3 is TGTGCCAGCAGGTCTTCCGGACAGGGATTAGACGAGCAGTACTTC. It encodes CASRSSGQGLDEQYF.